A single sample gave rise to the 14 T cell receptor beta chains below, sequenced in a study of T cell repertoires in cytomegalovirus infection. TCRdb ran MiXCR on the reads and lists one entry per CDR3 protein. The data show some 440,000 distinct CDR3 sequences, with roughly a third seen just once and roughly 13% held by the top ten. Material for sequencing was PBMCs. The receptors shown here come from a human donor in good health (CMV status not recorded). Some clones in this sample may be carry-over from other donors' samples.

The chain uses TRBV18 and TRBJ2-7; TRBD1 or TRBD2 may be the D gene (5 bases each). Germline assignment: CDR1 KGHSH and CDR2 LQKENI. V lost 1 base and J 6 bases, leaving 13 bases between the germline ends. CDR3 length equals 14 residues. The CDR3, as DNA: TGTGCCAGCTCACCACGGCAGGGAGATCGCGAGCAGTACTTC. Translating gives CASSPRQGDREQYF.

This clonotype was recorded a few times. The chain joins TRBV7-2 to TRBJ2-5; D possibly corresponds to TRBD2 (6 bases). CDR1 and CDR2 (germline): SGHTA, FQGNSA. Trimming removed 5 bases at V and 2 bases at J, with 9 bases between. This CDR3 contains 13 residues. In DNA form, the CDR3 reads TGTGCCAGCAGCCGGGGGTTTCAAGAGACCCAGTACTTC. As protein: CASSRGFQETQYF.

This clonotype was detected a few times. This rearrangement joins TRBV28 to TRBJ2-2; 9 nucleotides line up with TRBD2. Trimming removed 7 bases from V and 7 bases from J; junction bases left unmatched: 1. CDR1 is MDHEN, CDR2 SYDVKM, per germline. The CDR3 length is 12 residues. CDR3 nucleotides: TGTGCCAGCATAGCGGGGGTCGGGGAGCTGTTTTTT. Its translation: CASIAGVGELFF.

Note on this clonotype: Sequence at one end of the junction differs from germline and may be a read error. The CDR3 DNA is TGTGCCAGCAGCTTGGATCTGCGGGGGGGCACAGATACGAAGTATTTT. It specifies CASSLDLRGGTDTKYF. V and J are TRBV5-4 and TRBJ2-3, with TRBD2 matching over 9 bases. This CDR3 region has 16 residues. Germline V gene sequence: CDR1 SGHNT, CDR2 YYREEE (reference sequence).

This clonotype was detected a few times. The chain joins TRBV5-6 to TRBJ2-7, with 8 bases fitting TRBD1. The ends lost 0 bases at V and 7 bases at J; junction bases unmatched: 3. Germline-derived CDR1 and CDR2 are SGHDT and YYEEEE. The CDR3 runs to 13 residues. CDR3 protein: CASSLVGQGEQYF. The CDR3 nucleotides are TGTGCCAGCAGCTTGGTTGGACAGGGTGAGCAGTACTTC.

Of note for this clonotype: A much larger clone differs from this one at a single base, so this may be a read error. This chain uses TRBV6-6 with TRBJ1-6; 11 positions agree with TRBD1. The CDR3 is made up of 16 amino acids. CDR1 is MNHNY, CDR2 SVGAGI, per germline (reference sequence). Here the CDR3 DNA reads TGTGCCAGCATTTACATTGCCGGGACAGGGGGGACACCCCTCCACTTT. It encodes CASIYIAGTGGTPLHF.

Note on this clonotype: Germline is not matched at one junction end, which may reflect a read error. The chain joins TRBV11-2 to TRBJ1-1, with 7 nucleotides matching TRBD1. This CDR3 region has 15 residues. In germline, CDR1 is SGHAT, CDR2 FQNNGV. The CDR3 sequence is CSSSFTPGGGTEALF. CDR3 in DNA: TGTTCCAGCAGCTTCACCCCAGGGGGGGGAACTGAAGCTTTATTT.

The chain employs TRBV28 and TRBJ1-2; a possible D gene is TRBD1 (6 bases). The CDR3 spans 15 residues. With 2 bases removed from V and 2 bases from J, the gap between germline ends came to 12 bases. The germline V gene has CDR1 MDHEN and CDR2 SYDVKM. The CDR3 region has the DNA TGTGCCAGCAGTTTAAATGGACAGCCAAACTATGGCTACACCTTC. This encodes CASSLNGQPNYGYTF.

This clonotype was counted a few times. This sequence joins TRBV7-9 and TRBJ1-6; D is unresolved. Deletions cut 1 base from V and 2 bases from J, with 6 bases between. CDR1 and CDR2 (germline): SEHNR, FQNEAQ (reference sequence). The length of the CDR3 is 15 residues. The CDR3 bases are TGTGCCAGCAGCTTAGTAGCGGCCTATAATTCACCCCTCCACTTT. Protein product: CASSLVAAYNSPLHF.

In its sample, this clonotype was seen many times. The gene calls are TRBV7-2 and TRBJ2-5, with TRBD1 matching 7 bases. CDR1 SGHTA and CDR2 FQGNSA come from the germline V gene. The CDR3 is 14 amino acids. Trimming removed 0 bases from V and 2 bases from J; junction bases left unmatched: 0. CDR3: CASSLAGQQETQYF. CDR3 DNA: TGTGCCAGCAGCTTAGCGGGACAGCAAGAGACCCAGTACTTC.

The chain combines TRBV24-1 with TRBJ2-2, with D possibly being TRBD1 or TRBD2 (7 bases each). The ends were cut back, 4 bases at V and 0 bases at J, with 11 bases in the middle. The CDR3 has 16 amino acids. CDR1 and CDR2 (germline): KGHDR, SFDVKD. The CDR3, as DNA: TGTGCCACCAGTGACCAGGGGGGGACGAACACCGGGGAGCTGTTTTTT. It yields the protein CATSDQGGTNTGELFF.

This clonotype was counted a few times. The V call is TRBV19, the J call TRBJ1-1; TRBD1 is a possible D gene (5 bases). The CDR3 spans 17 residues. Trimming took 4 bases from V and 5 from J, leaving 23 bases between them. CDR1 and CDR2 (germline): LNHDA, SQIVND (reference sequence). The CDR3 nucleotides read TGTGCCAGTAGTACCTATGCCTCATGGACGGGGGGAACTGAAGCTTTCTTT. It translates to CASSTYASWTGGTEAFF. Using reference TRBV19 and TRBJ1-1 for the parts outside the CDR3, the full variable domain is DGGITQSPKYLFRKEGQNVTLSCEQNLNHDAMYWYRQDPGQGLRLIYYSQIVNDFQKGDIAEGYSVSREKKESFPLTVTSAQKNPTAFYLCASSTYASWTGGTEAFFGQGTRLTVV.

This clonotype was found a few times. This rearrangement joins TRBV20-1 to TRBJ1-1; D is perhaps TRBD1 (6 bases). This CDR3 has 15 residues. CDR1 and CDR2 from the germline V gene are DFQATT and SNEGSKA (reference sequence). The CDR3 DNA reads as TGCAGCACCACCGTTGGGGGCGGGATGAACACTGAAGCTTTCTTT. This encodes CSTTVGGGMNTEAFF.

J is TRBJ1-5 and V is TRBV15; 7 bases map to TRBD1. The CDR3 is made up of 12 amino acids. Germline V gene lookup returns CDR1 LNHNV and CDR2 YYDKDF (reference sequence). The V and J ends lost 6 bases and 7 bases, in that order; junction bases with no gene match: 3. In nucleotides, the CDR3 is TGTGCCACCAGTAGACAGGGACAGCCCCAGCATTTT. Translation: CATSRQGQPQHF.